This T cell receptor (beta chain) was profiled in a study of cytomegalovirus exposure and HLA in healthy donors. Overall study findings and caveats: Indistinguishable V segments such as TRBV6-2 and TRBV6-3 were excluded. Previous analysis showed most TCR beta V segments were productive about 87% or about 30% of the time. CMV antigen specificity of a few CMV-associated chains was confirmed in vitro.

Vbeta (60) and Jbeta (13) primers were used in the PCR. TCRdb's copy holds only in-frame clones and misses some; the assay was immunoSEQ multiplex PCR. The table has under 300,000 clones, 75% to 90% seen once. On this clone itself: Its antigen is unidentified.

Germline V lookup: CDR1 SNHLY, CDR2 FYNNEI. The CDR3 has 13 amino acids. Trimming took 7 bases from V and 6 from J; bases not matched to a gene: 5. The sequencing sample was made of PBMCs. The sequence derives from a man aged 40-49 years in good health and CMV-seropositive. The V and J genes are TRBV2 and TRBJ2-1; 8 positions match TRBD2. The CDR3 loop reads CASINGLANEQFF. Here the CDR3 DNA reads TGTGCCAGCATCAACGGACTAGCCAATGAGCAGTTCTTC. Full variable domain (rest looked up from reference TRBV2 and TRBJ2-1): EPEVTQTPSHQVTQMGQEVILRCVPISNHLYFYWYRQILGQKVEFLVSFYNNEISEKSEIFDDQFSVERPDGSNFTLKIRSTKLEDSAMYFCASINGLANEQFFGPGTRLTVL.